These 18 T cell receptor beta chains were sequenced from one sample in a study of control samples from healthy donors and cancer patients. The repertoire was sequenced with immunoSEQ multiplex PCR; TCRdb's copy has only in-frame clones and lacks some. Among 25,000 to 35,000 clones listed, 85% to 90% were seen once. The specimen was PBMCs. These receptors were collected from a woman aged 40 to 50 with lung cancer.

The rearrangement joins TRBV24-1 to TRBJ2-1, with TRBD2 matching 9 bases. With V trimmed by 5 bases and J by 5 bases, 3 bases remained unmatched. CDR1 KGHDR and CDR2 SFDVKD come from the germline V gene. The CDR3 totals 14 residues. The CDR3: CATSGRGGHNEQFF. The CDR3 DNA is TGTGCCACCAGTGGGCGGGGGGGGCACAATGAGCAGTTCTTC.

This chain joins TRBV28 and TRBJ1-2; 12 nucleotides align to TRBD1. From germline, CDR1 is MDHEN and CDR2 SYDVKM. The ends lost 5 bases at V and 8 bases at J; junction bases unmatched: 3. The CDR3 covers 13 residues. The CDR3 sequence: CASSPGTGGGYTF. The DNA for the CDR3 is TGTGCCAGCAGTCCCGGGACAGGGGGCGGCTACACCTTC.

This clone was seen just once. The chain couples TRBV6-5 to TRBJ1-2, with D hard to call. Germline V gene data show CDR1 as MNHEY and CDR2 as SVGAGI. The CDR3 has 12 amino acids. The V end lost 6 bases, the J end lost 4 bases, and 9 bases lay between the germline ends. Here the CDR3 reads CASRAIRYGYTF. The CDR3 DNA reads as TGTGCCAGCAGGGCGATCCGCTATGGCTACACCTTC.

The chain has TRBV7-9 and TRBJ1-2, with D possibly being TRBD1 (6 bases). Trimming left V 5 bases short and J 0 bases short, with 10 bases between. Per germline, CDR1 SEHNR and CDR2 FQNEAQ (reference sequence). The CDR3 is made up of 14 amino acids. CDR3 sequence (DNA): TGTGCCAGCAGCCCAGGACAGACTAACTATGGCTACACCTTC. Protein sequence: CASSPGQTNYGYTF.

The V call is TRBV28, the J call TRBJ1-2; possibly TRBD1 for D (5 bases). CDR1 MDHEN and CDR2 SYDVKM come from the germline V gene. CDR3 size: 14 residues. Trimming stripped 8 bases from V and 3 bases from J, with 16 bases between. Here the CDR3 reads CASDAIQGYYGYTF. The CDR3 nucleotides are TGTGCCAGCGACGCGATCCAGGGTTACTATGGCTACACCTTC.

The V and J genes are TRBV11-3 and TRBJ1-1; TRBD1 might be the D (6 bases). The CDR3 sequence is 13 residues long. Germline CDR1 reads SGHNT; CDR2 reads YENEEA. V was cut by 5 bases and J by 2 bases, with 9 bases left in between. CDR3 in amino acids: CASSQGHNTEAFF. In DNA form, the CDR3 reads TGTGCCAGCAGCCAGGGACATAACACTGAAGCTTTCTTT.

J is TRBJ1-1 and V is TRBV7-9; TRBD1 is a possible D gene (6 bases). The CDR3 consists of 14 residues. The V gene's germline CDR1 is SEHNR and CDR2 FQNEAQ (reference sequence). V dropped 1 base and J dropped 10 bases, with 16 bases sitting between them. The CDR3 region has the DNA TGTGCCAGCAGCTTAGTTGGGGACACCTTGGGAGCTTTCTTT. It encodes CASSLVGDTLGAFF. The variable domain in full, with the rest retrieved from reference TRBV7-9 and TRBJ1-1, is DTGVSQNPRHKITKRGQNVTFRCDPISEHNRLYWYRQTLGQGPEFLTYFQNEAQLEKSRLLSDRFSAERPKGSFSTLEIQRTEQGDSAMYLCASSLVGDTLGAFFGQGTRLTVV.

The genes are TRBV18 and TRBJ2-1; 16 bases align to TRBD2. V was pared by 6 bases and J by 1 base, with 6 bases of the junction left unmatched. This CDR3 region has 18 residues. Germline values: CDR1 KGHSH, CDR2 LQKENI. The DNA for the CDR3 is TGTGCCAGCTCGGGACTAGCGGGGGGGCTAATGTCCTACAATGAGCAGTTCTTC. This sequence encodes CASSGLAGGLMSYNEQFF.

This sequence joins TRBV7-9 and TRBJ2-7; TRBD2 matches 9 bases. The CDR3 contains 15 residues. The germline CDR1 and CDR2 sequences are SEHNR and FQNEAQ (reference sequence). Trimming cost V 1 base and J 0 bases; bases outside gene matches: 1. CDR3 amino acids: CASSLGGGDSYEQYF. CDR3 nucleotide sequence: TGTGCCAGCAGCTTAGGCGGGGGGGACTCCTACGAGCAGTACTTC.

J is TRBJ2-2 and V is TRBV7-2; a weak D match, TRBD2 (6 bases). There are 17 residues in the CDR3. V lost 4 bases and J lost 1, with 16 bases in between. The germline V gene encodes CDR1 SGHTA and CDR2 FQGNSA. Here the CDR3 DNA reads TGTGCCAGCAGCTATGAGCGGGCACTGAGGAACACCGGGGAGCTGTTTTTT. This codes for CASSYERALRNTGELFF.

This clone has just one count. V and J are TRBV7-6 and TRBJ1-3; D is uncertain. Between the trimmed V and J ends, which lost 2 bases and 2 bases, there was a span of 1 base. The CDR3 runs to 12 residues. The germline gives CDR1 SGHVS, CDR2 FNYEAQ. The CDR3 loop reads CASSLTGNTIYF. The CDR3 DNA reads TGTGCCAGCAGCTTAACTGGAAACACCATATATTTT.

This clone came up a few times. J is TRBJ2-3 and V is TRBV5-4; 10 bases align to TRBD2. The V segment lost 0 bases and the J segment 6 bases; nucleotides outside the gene matches: 13. Germline CDR1 SGHNT, CDR2 YYREEE (reference sequence). The CDR3 extends over 18 amino acids. CDR3 in DNA: TGTGCCAGCAGCTTGGGGCCACGACAGCGGGGGGGCCTCGATACGCAGTATTTT. Protein product: CASSLGPRQRGGLDTQYF.

The rearrangement links TRBV16 to TRBJ1-5; no clear D gene. This CDR3 comprises 14 residues. Germline assignment: CDR1 KGHSY and CDR2 FQNENV. V was trimmed by 7 bases and J by 1 base, leaving 11 bases between them. The CDR3 loop reads CASTGPVSNQPQHF. CDR3 sequence (DNA): TGTGCCAGCACAGGACCGGTGAGCAATCAGCCCCAGCATTTT.

This rearrangement joins TRBV4-1 to TRBJ2-1, with D hard to call. Trimming stripped 0 bases from V and 4 bases from J, with 10 bases between. The CDR3 is 15 amino acids. Germline lookup yields CDR1 MGHRA and CDR2 YSYEKL. The CDR3 DNA is TGCGCCAGCAGCCAAGAGGGAACAGCATACAATGAGCAGTTCTTC. Its translation: CASSQEGTAYNEQFF.

The V and J genes are TRBV7-9 and TRBJ2-2, with TRBD1 matching over 8 bases. This CDR3 has 15 residues. Germline loops: CDR1 SEHNR, CDR2 FQNEAQ (reference sequence). Unmatched junction bases numbered 3, after V lost 3 bases and J lost 3 bases. This chain's CDR3 is CASSLGQVYTGELFF. In DNA form, the CDR3 reads TGTGCCAGCAGCTTGGGACAGGTCTACACCGGGGAGCTGTTTTTT.

The chain carries TRBV12-1 and TRBJ2-5; the table assigns TRBD1, which was not confirmed against the DNA. TRBV12-1 is marked as a pseudogene. The CDR3 runs 11 residues. The CDR3 nucleotides are TGTGCCAGCAGCTCCAAAGAGACCCAGTACTTC. This sequence encodes CASSSKETQYF.

This chain connects TRBV11-2 to TRBJ1-2; the match to TRBD1 covers 8 bases. Trimming removed 4 bases from V and 6 bases from J; junction bases left unmatched: 4. The germline gives CDR1 SGHAT, CDR2 FQNNGV. The CDR3 is 13 residues long. CDR3 loop: CASSYRGIDGYTF. The DNA for the CDR3 is TGTGCCAGCAGCTACAGGGGGATTGATGGCTACACCTTC.

The genes are TRBV28 and TRBJ2-4, with TRBD2 identical over 9 bases. Germline values: CDR1 MDHEN, CDR2 SYDVKM. The CDR3 consists of 14 residues. V lost 10 bases, J lost 6 bases, and 10 bases stayed unmatched. This chain's CDR3 is CATVGRGGRNIQYF. CDR3 coding DNA: TGTGCCACCGTAGGGCGGGGGGGCCGAAACATTCAGTACTTC.